This TCR beta chain was observed in a study of cytomegalovirus exposure and HLA in healthy donors. Findings and caveats of the study: TRBV6-2, TRBV6-3 and some other V segments were excluded as indistinguishable. Several top significant clusters appeared, in a later analysis, to be linked to common viral pathogens.

The PCR was carried out with 60 Vbeta primers and 13 Jbeta primers. Libraries were prepared by immunoSEQ multiplex PCR; TCRdb keeps only in-frame clonotypes and omits some of them. Its listing shows 45,000 to 70,000 clones. With 4 bases clipped from V and 7 bases from J, the junction kept 2 bases outside the gene matches. CDR1 and CDR2 (germline): SQVTM, ANQGSEA. This CDR3 region has 12 residues. Note on this clone: What it binds is unknown.

This receptor was taken from a woman aged 30 to 39 in good health and CMV-seropositive. The V call is TRBV29-1, the J call TRBJ2-7; the match to TRBD2 covers 12 bases. Sequenced input: PBMCs. CDR3 nucleotide sequence: TGCAGCGTTGTAACTAGCGGGAGGGAGCAGTACTTC. As protein: CSVVTSGREQYF.